This T cell receptor (beta chain) was documented in a study of T cells after yellow fever vaccination. General study points: Within FACS-sorted repertoires, abundant clonotypes contaminating from the bulk population could be present. Most clones from primary vaccination were detected again post-booster (about 95% CD4, 88% CD8). The secondary response showed a weaker magnitude and a faster peak, day 5 versus 15.

A 5'RACE template-switching step, the method used to make TCR cDNA, added a universal primer site and UMIs. Via MiXCR, TCRdb re-called the 5' RACE reads, giving one row per CDR3 protein. This sample has 20,000 to 25,000 distinct CDR3 sequences, with 4% to 6% found just once. The CDR3 totals 14 residues. Germline V lookup: CDR1 SGHVS, CDR2 FNYEAQ. Trimming shortened V by 1 base and J by 9 bases, and 13 bases separated the two germline ends. This clonotype was observed at least ten times. Sample: PBMCs, either bulk or a sorted T-cell subset (CD4+, CD8+, memory, or dextramer-sorted; not recorded which), taken around 45 days after the first yellow fever vaccination. This sequence joins TRBV7-6 and TRBJ1-5; no clear D gene. The clonotype originates from a young man who received the YFV17D yellow fever vaccine. This chain's CDR3 is CASSLEDGRGPQHF. CDR3 nucleotide sequence: TGTGCCAGCAGCTTAGAGGACGGGCGTGGGCCCCAGCATTTT.